This entry features one T cell receptor beta chain sequence. This PCR relied on a set of 60 Vbeta primers and 13 Jbeta primers. Clones were read by immunoSEQ multiplex PCR, and TCRdb kept only the in-frame ones, dropping some. The table includes tens of thousands of clones, more than 70% detected once. The data were obtained in a study of cytomegalovirus exposure and HLA in healthy donors. The V gene's germline CDR1 is MGHDK and CDR2 SYGVNS. The CDR3 has 13 residues. The V end was cut by 6 bases, the J end by 5 bases, with 13 bases between. V and J are TRBV25-1 and TRBJ1-2; maybe TRBD1 (6 bases). Sequenced input: PBMCs. This TCR came from a male donor in good health and CMV-seropositive. The CDR3 sequence: CASRTTGTYGYTF. CDR3 bases: TGTGCCAGCAGGACGACAGGAACGTATGGCTACACCTTC.